The rows below give T cell receptor beta chains drawn from one sample of a study of control samples from healthy donors and cancer patients. Sequencing was performed with immunoSEQ multiplex PCR; in TCRdb, only in-frame clones are kept and a portion is missing. In the table there are about 100,000 clones, roughly nine tenths of which are singletons. Sequencing was performed on blood. The receptor set was obtained from a woman aged 45 to 65 in good health. CDR3s leave out the opening cysteine and the closing phenylalanine or tryptophan.

J gene: TRBJ1-1
V gene: TRBV3-1/TRBV3-2
CDR3 protein: ASSPYRDSLNTEAF

J gene: TRBJ2-7
V gene: TRBV4-1
CDR3 protein: ASSQAQGTIYEQY

J gene: TRBJ1-5
V gene: TRBV28
CDR3 protein: ASSRNQPQH

J gene: TRBJ2-1
V gene: TRBV6-5
CDR3 protein: ASTPRGRNEQF

J gene: TRBJ1-2
V gene: TRBV29-1
CDR3 protein: SVVETGYGYT

J gene: TRBJ2-2
V gene: TRBV4-3
CDR3 protein: ASSLYGPLSDGELF

J gene: TRBJ2-1
V gene: TRBV10-3
CDR3 protein: AISESKGAGGGNEQF

J gene: TRBJ2-3
V gene: TRBV5-8
CDR3 protein: ASSRSPASTDTQY

J gene: TRBJ2-1
V gene: TRBV6-5
CDR3 protein: ASKNGLANNEQF

J gene: TRBJ2-1
V gene: TRBV7-8
CDR3 protein: ASSLGRSYSYNEQF

J gene: TRBJ2-7
V gene: TRBV7-8
CDR3 protein: ASYIEGVPYEQY

J gene: TRBJ1-4
V gene: TRBV7-8
CDR3 protein: ASSLGQFNEKLF

J gene: TRBJ2-1
V gene: TRBV7-9
CDR3 protein: ASSLGLVEQF

J gene: TRBJ2-7
V gene: TRBV30
CDR3 protein: AWSRQGLYEQY

J gene: TRBJ2-7
V gene: TRBV2
CDR3 protein: ASRSHPFSGLGEQY

J gene: TRBJ2-7
V gene: TRBV28
CDR3 protein: ASSGGHGYEQY

J gene: TRBJ2-1
V gene: TRBV12-3/TRBV12-4
CDR3 protein: ASSFPGGDEQF

J gene: TRBJ1-6
V gene: TRBV12-3/TRBV12-4
CDR3 protein: ASSLRGGSPLH

J gene: TRBJ2-5
V gene: TRBV5-1
CDR3 protein: ASSRQFASGGSGTQY

J gene: TRBJ2-1
V gene: TRBV4-3
CDR3 protein: ASSQDPSVREQF

J gene: TRBJ2-3
V gene: TRBV6-4
CDR3 protein: ASSPGPSTDTQY

J gene: TRBJ2-1
V gene: TRBV30
CDR3 protein: AWSVYFSGNNEQF

J gene: TRBJ2-5
V gene: TRBV12-3/TRBV12-4
CDR3 protein: ASSLTKETQY

J gene: TRBJ2-1
V gene: TRBV5-1
CDR3 protein: ASSRSGTSYNEQF

J gene: TRBJ2-7
V gene: TRBV30
CDR3 protein: AWKVQGKTYEQY

J gene: TRBJ1-5
V gene: TRBV9
CDR3 protein: ASSFGLTQPQH

J gene: TRBJ1-2
V gene: TRBV6-6
CDR3 protein: ASIPTGQENYGYT

J gene: TRBJ2-2
V gene: TRBV12-3/TRBV12-4
CDR3 protein: ASSSVNTGELF

J gene: TRBJ1-2
V gene: TRBV10-3
CDR3 protein: AISESINGQVY

J gene: TRBJ1-5
V gene: TRBV10-2
CDR3 protein: ASMQISNQPQH

J gene: TRBJ1-2
V gene: TRBV5-1
CDR3 protein: ASSGRQGGEYGYT

J gene: TRBJ2-1
V gene: TRBV4-3
CDR3 protein: ASSQDRASGRAGRNDEQF

J gene: TRBJ1-1
V gene: TRBV9
CDR3 protein: ASSVRQSNTEAF

J gene: TRBJ2-2
V gene: TRBV5-1
CDR3 protein: ASDVKGQGGELF

J gene: TRBJ1-2
V gene: TRBV11-2
CDR3 protein: ASSLAGGFNYGYT

J gene: TRBJ2-3
V gene: TRBV7-2
CDR3 protein: ASSPFTDTQY

J gene: TRBJ1-2
V gene: TRBV6-5
CDR3 protein: ASSPNRNAYGYT

J gene: TRBJ2-4
V gene: TRBV27
CDR3 protein: ASSLSGGLQNIQY

J gene: TRBJ1-2
V gene: TRBV4-1
CDR3 protein: ASSQAYRSQDLGYT

J gene: TRBJ1-2
V gene: TRBV7-2
CDR3 protein: ASSDRYYGYT

J gene: TRBJ1-4
V gene: TRBV5-5
CDR3 protein: ASSTTLTLGEKLF

J gene: TRBJ1-5
V gene: TRBV5-6
CDR3 protein: ASSFRGGSNQPQH

J gene: TRBJ2-5
V gene: TRBV18
CDR3 protein: ASSPLSGASGETQY

J gene: TRBJ2-3
V gene: TRBV7-6
CDR3 protein: ASTSLGSGTDTQY

J gene: TRBJ1-1
V gene: TRBV4-2
CDR3 protein: ASSRDKNTEAF

J gene: TRBJ2-7
V gene: TRBV5-4
CDR3 protein: ASSVDRLEQY

J gene: TRBJ2-3
V gene: TRBV9
CDR3 protein: ASSVDIGTVYDTQY